Each of the 24 T cell receptor beta chains below was sequenced from the same sample in a study of blood T cells in healthy people across ages. The authors ran a second PCR of roughly 7 to 11 cycles using a sample-barcoded 5' primer and a J-beta primer mix. TCRdb recomputed calls from the 5' RACE reads with MiXCR, one row per CDR3 protein. The data contain about 1.6 million distinct CDR3 sequences, around 36% of them seen just once; the ten biggest clones take up approximately 10%. Specimen: blood. These TCRs come from a woman in her twenties or thirties in good health.

This clonotype was found a few times. The rearrangement links TRBV6-6 to TRBJ2-3; D could derive from TRBD1 or TRBD2 (6 bases each). Germline V gives CDR1 MNHNY, CDR2 SVGAGI (reference sequence). The CDR3 spans 13 residues. V lost 7 bases, J lost 5 bases, and 13 bases lay in between. In nucleotides, the CDR3 is TGTGCCAGCAAACTGGGGGGCGGAGATACGCAGTATTTT. Translated, it gives CASKLGGGDTQYF.

The gene calls are TRBV30 and TRBJ2-3; 7 positions agree with TRBD1. The ends lost 4 bases at V and 3 bases at J; junction bases unmatched: 7. Germline V CDR1 and CDR2: GTSNPN, SVGIG (reference sequence). The CDR3 spans 14 residues. CDR3 DNA: TGTGCCTGGAACAAGGGGGCTAGGACAGATACGCAGTATTTT. Residues: CAWNKGARTDTQYF.

This clonotype was detected a few times. This chain links TRBV29-1 with TRBJ2-1; D might be TRBD1 (5 bases). The CDR3 length is 13 residues. Germline lookup yields CDR1 SQVTM and CDR2 ANQGSEA. V lost 5 bases and J lost 2, with 10 bases in between. The CDR3, as DNA: TGCAGCGTTTCGAGCAGGGCCTACAATGAGCAGTTCTTC. Its protein product is CSVSSRAYNEQFF.

The gene calls are TRBV7-6 and TRBJ2-3; D remains unclear. The V end was cut by 1 base, the J end by 2 bases, with 10 bases between. Per the germline V gene, CDR1 is SGHVS and CDR2 is FNYEAQ. The CDR3 is made up of 15 amino acids. The CDR3 DNA follows: TGTGCCAGCAGCTTAGGTGTCTTTAACACAGATACGCAGTATTTT. As protein: CASSLGVFNTDTQYF.

The J gene is TRBJ2-1, the V gene TRBV4-1; a weak D match, TRBD2 (6 bases). The CDR3 runs 18 residues. The V gene lost 0 bases and the J gene lost 3 bases, with 18 bases spanning the gap. CDR1 and CDR2 from the germline V gene are MGHRA and YSYEKL. The CDR3 region is CASSQEGVEASVYNEQFF. The CDR3 coding sequence is TGCGCCAGCAGCCAAGAAGGTGTCGAAGCTAGCGTCTACAATGAGCAGTTCTTC.

This clonotype was picked up a small number of times. The chain is built from TRBV7-6 and TRBJ2-7; TRBD2 agrees at 12 bases. Germline V lookup: CDR1 SGHVS, CDR2 FNYEAQ. V shed 2 bases, J shed 7 bases, and the junction held 12 bases outside the gene matches. The CDR3 length is 17 residues. The CDR3 region is CASSLSPRLAGEEEQYF. The DNA for the CDR3 is TGTGCCAGCAGCTTATCCCCGCGACTAGCGGGAGAAGAGGAGCAGTACTTC.

The chain recombines TRBV27 with TRBJ1-1; no clear D gene. Per germline, CDR1 MNHEY and CDR2 SMNVEV (reference sequence). The CDR3 length is 13 residues. V lost 5 bases to trimming and J lost 4 bases, with 11 bases between them. The CDR3 protein is CASSEWVSTEAFF. CDR3 DNA: TGTGCCAGCAGTGAATGGGTTTCCACTGAAGCTTTCTTT.

In this sample, this clonotype turned up a few times. The chain uses TRBV5-1 and TRBJ2-1, with D uncertain. CDR3 length: 13 residues. V shed 2 bases and J shed 5 bases, with 8 bases lying between them. Germline V gene lookup returns CDR1 SGHRS and CDR2 YFSETQ. The CDR3 reads CASSFAPNNEQFF. CDR3 DNA sequence: TGCGCCAGCAGCTTTGCGCCTAACAATGAGCAGTTCTTC.

The chain uses TRBV5-6 and TRBJ2-3, with D maybe TRBD2 (5 bases). CDR1 is SGHDT and CDR2 is YYEEEE in the germline V gene. V was shortened by 4 bases and J by 10 bases, with 13 bases between the two germline ends. CDR3 length equals 12 residues. Here the CDR3 reads CASSDQEEAQYF. The CDR3 region has the DNA TGTGCCAGCAGCGATCAAGAGGAGGCGCAGTATTTT.

This clonotype was counted a few times. The rearrangement links TRBV6-1 to TRBJ2-2; maybe TRBD1 (5 bases). This CDR3 spans 16 amino acids. Germline CDR1 is MNHNS and CDR2 is SASEGT. Trimming pared 5 bases from V and 0 bases from J, leaving 13 bases between. DNA for the CDR3: TGTGCCAGCAGTAAACGACAAGGGGCGAACACCGGGGAGCTGTTTTTT. Translating it yields CASSKRQGANTGELFF.

This clonotype was detected once. The CDR3, as DNA: TGCGCCAGCAGCCGCTTAGGAGTGAACACCGGGGAGCTGTTTTTT. Residues: CASSRLGVNTGELFF. This sequence joins TRBV4-1 and TRBJ2-2; unclear D gene. This CDR3 has 15 amino acids. V was cut by 4 bases and J by 1 base, with 10 bases left in between. Germline loops: CDR1 MGHRA, CDR2 YSYEKL.

This clonotype has ten or more counts. The V and J genes are TRBV7-2 and TRBJ2-7; possibly TRBD2 for D (6 bases). Germline CDR1 is SGHTA and CDR2 is FQGNSA. Trimming shortened V by 4 bases and J by 1 base, and 17 bases separated the two germline ends. CDR3 length: 16 residues. The CDR3 nucleotides read TGTGCCAGCAGCTCATCCCCTCGACTAGGATCCTACGAGCAGTACTTC. Amino acid sequence: CASSSSPRLGSYEQYF.

This clonotype was found a few times. This chain joins TRBV10-3 and TRBJ2-7, with a possible D match to TRBD2 (6 bases). V was trimmed by 4 bases and J by 2 bases, leaving 15 bases between them. The germline CDR1 and CDR2 sequences are ENHRY and SYGVKD. This CDR3 comprises 15 residues. The CDR3 protein is CAISGTGTVTYEQYF. In DNA form, the CDR3 reads TGTGCCATCAGTGGTACCGGGACTGTAACCTACGAGCAGTACTTC.

This clonotype occurred many times. The V gene is TRBV5-1, the J gene TRBJ2-5; 7 nucleotides line up with TRBD2. The CDR3 loop spans 14 amino acids. Trimming removed 3 bases from V and 4 bases from J; junction bases left unmatched: 6. Germline CDR1 is SGHRS and CDR2 is YFSETQ. CDR3 in amino acids: CASSSGTTRETQYF. The CDR3, as DNA: TGCGCCAGCAGCTCCGGGACTACTCGAGAGACCCAGTACTTC. The variable domain in full, with the rest retrieved from reference TRBV5-1 and TRBJ2-5, is KAGVTQTPRYLIKTRGQQVTLSCSPISGHRSVSWYQQTPGQGLQFLFEYFSETQRNKGNFPGRFSGRQFSNSRSEMNVSTLELGDSALYLCASSSGTTRETQYFGPGTRLLVL.

This clonotype has more than one count but fewer than ten. The CDR3 DNA reads as TGTGCCAGCAATCAGGGGGAGAGGGGGACACGTTACAATGAGCAGTTCTTC. Its translation is CASNQGERGTRYNEQFF. This chain joins TRBV7-8 and TRBJ2-1; TRBD1 matches at 7 bases. There are 17 residues in the CDR3. Germline CDR1 reads SGHVS; CDR2 reads FQNEAQ. The J segment lost 4 bases and the V segment lost 7 bases, leaving 16 bases of the junction unmatched.

The CDR3 protein is CASSIFGGRTEAFF. Written as DNA, the CDR3 is TGTGCCAGCTCAATATTTGGAGGTCGGACTGAAGCTTTCTTT. This chain joins TRBV28 and TRBJ1-1; D is unresolved. This CDR3 spans 14 amino acids. V gave up 8 bases and J gave up 5 bases, with 18 bases separating them. Germline V gene data show CDR1 as MDHEN and CDR2 as SYDVKM.

This sequence joins TRBV10-3 and TRBJ1-5; TRBD1 might be the D (5 bases). This CDR3 comprises 13 residues. Trimming shortened V by 3 bases and J by 6 bases, and 9 bases separated the two germline ends. Looked up from germline, CDR1 is ENHRY and CDR2 is SYGVKD. For the CDR3, the DNA is TGTGCCATCAGTGATGATGGGGCTCAGCCCCAGCATTTT. Translated, it gives CAISDDGAQPQHF.

This clonotype was picked up a small number of times. The rearrangement uses TRBV9 and TRBJ2-7; D gene uncertain. This CDR3 has 19 amino acids. Germline lookup yields CDR1 SGDLS and CDR2 YYNGEE. The V gene lost 4 bases and the J gene lost 2 bases, with 28 bases spanning the gap. The CDR3 reads CASSPEPPRAGWTTYEQYF. CDR3 nucleotides: TGTGCCAGCAGCCCTGAACCCCCCAGAGCTGGCTGGACCACCTACGAGCAGTACTTC.

The sample holds many counts of this clonotype. This sequence may be a read error, since a much larger clone differs from it by one base. The chain employs TRBV3-1 and TRBJ2-1; no clear D gene. The V gene's germline CDR1 is LGHDT and CDR2 YNNKEL (reference sequence). V was shortened by 4 bases and J by 3 bases, with 7 bases between the two germline ends. This CDR3 contains 13 residues. CDR3 loop: CASSPSYYNEQFF. The DNA of the CDR3 is TGTGCCAGCAGCCCGAGCTACTACAATGAGCAGTTCTTC.

This clonotype was observed at least ten times. V and J are TRBV20-1 and TRBJ2-7; 9 positions match TRBD2. Germline-derived CDR1 and CDR2 are DFQATT and SNEGSKA (reference sequence). The CDR3 extends over 15 amino acids. V trimming: 0 bases; J trimming: 1 base; junction bases outside the gene matches: 4. The CDR3 loop reads CSARDLSGRSYEQYF. The DNA for the CDR3 is TGCAGTGCTAGAGATCTAAGCGGGAGGTCCTACGAGCAGTACTTC.

This clonotype was seen a few times. This chain connects TRBV28 to TRBJ2-1, with TRBD1 identical over 7 bases. V dropped 7 bases and J dropped 6; count of bases not matched to a gene: 9. CDR3 size: 14 residues. Germline CDR1 and CDR2: MDHEN and SYDVKM. The DNA for the CDR3 is TGTGCCAGCATGGGACAGAGAGGCTCCAATGAGCAGTTCTTC. Translated: CASMGQRGSNEQFF.

This clonotype was detected only a few times. This sequence joins TRBV11-1 and TRBJ2-7, with 10 positions matching TRBD2. The germline CDR1 and CDR2 sequences are SGHAT and FQDESV (reference sequence). The CDR3 has 18 residues. The J segment lost 3 bases and the V segment lost 1 base, leaving 12 bases of the junction unmatched. CDR3 sequence: CASSLVGPSGSLFYEQYF. The CDR3 bases are TGTGCCAGCAGCTTAGTTGGGCCTAGCGGGAGTCTATTCTACGAGCAGTACTTC.

The V and J genes are TRBV7-3 and TRBJ2-3; 7 bases agree with TRBD2. Per the germline V gene, CDR1 is SGHTA and CDR2 is FQGTGA. CDR3 size: 16 residues. V shed 5 bases and J 3 bases; nucleotides not matched to a gene: 11. CDR3 sequence reads: CASSRREGRGTDTQYF. The CDR3 bases are TGTGCCAGCAGCCGCAGGGAGGGCCGGGGGACAGATACGCAGTATTTT.

The chain joins TRBV3-1 to TRBJ2-7; D gene unclear. The CDR3 runs 12 residues. Germline V gene lookup returns CDR1 LGHDT and CDR2 YNNKEL (reference sequence). V dropped 3 bases and J dropped 5 bases, with 8 bases sitting between them. In nucleotides, the CDR3 is TGTGCCAGCAGCCAGAGCCGCAACGAGCAGTACTTC. This gives the protein CASSQSRNEQYF.